Listed below are T cell receptor beta chains from one sample, sequenced in a study of blood T cell repertoires in COVID-19. Repertoires were generated with immunoSEQ multiplex PCR, while TCRdb's copy carries only in-frame clones and drops some. The sample contains about 76,000 clones, about 82% of which appear only once. Material for sequencing was peripheral blood. The receptors derive from an older woman with acute or convalescent COVID-19. CDR3s include the opening cysteine and the closing phenylalanine or tryptophan. D genes are given only for firm matches. Size is omitted from some rows. Given values are once, few, many or a class for expanded clones.

TRBJ2-4 | TRBD1 | - | TRBV20-1 | CSASNDRGNKNIQYF | TGCAGTGCTAGTAACGACAGGGGGAATAAAAACATTCAGTACTTC
TRBJ2-3 | - | few | TRBV27 | CASSFSGKSTDTQYF | TGTGCCAGCAGTTTCTCCGGGAAAAGCACAGATACGCAGTATTTT
TRBJ1-2 | - | - | TRBV7-9 | CASSLGVAGVYGYTF | TGTGCCAGCAGCTTAGGGGTGGCAGGGGTCTATGGCTACACCTTC
TRBJ2-2 | TRBD1 | - | TRBV7-8 | CASLRTGSTGELFF | TGTGCCAGCCTACGGACAGGGTCGACCGGGGAGCTGTTTTTT
TRBJ1-1 | TRBD1 | - | TRBV6-2/TRBV6-3 | CASSSRDRALSIMNTEAFF | TGTGCCAGCAGTTCCCGGGACAGGGCCCTCTCAATTATGAACACTGAAGCTTTCTTT
TRBJ2-3 | TRBD1 | - | TRBV5-5 | CASLVDRVTDTQYF | TGTGCCAGCTTGGTGGACAGGGTGACAGATACGCAGTATTTT
TRBJ1-1 | - | - | TRBV5-1 | CASSIGRGNTEAFF | TGCGCCAGCAGCATTGGCCGGGGGAACACTGAAGCTTTCTTT
TRBJ2-7 | - | once | TRBV5-6 | CASSFLEGTYEQYF | TGTGCCAGCAGCTTCTTGGAGGGGACCTACGAGCAGTACTTC
TRBJ1-3 | TRBD1 | few | TRBV7-8 | CASSLMGTGGNTIYF | TGTGCCAGCAGCTTAATGGGGACAGGGGGAAACACCATATATTTT
TRBJ2-3 | TRBD2 | - | TRBV7-2 | CASSLRLAGGGTDTQYF | TGTGCCAGCAGCTTGCGACTAGCGGGGGGGGGCACAGATACGCAGTATTTT
TRBJ2-2 | TRBD1 | - | TRBV10-3 | CAISDPDRGHVGELFF | TGTGCCATCAGTGACCCGGACAGGGGGCACGTCGGGGAGCTGTTTTTT
TRBJ1-1 | TRBD1 | - | TRBV2 | CASQGQLNTEAFF | TGTGCCAGCCAGGGACAGTTGAACACTGAAGCTTTCTTT
TRBJ1-1 | TRBD1 | - | TRBV12-3/TRBV12-4 | CASSRTGWTEAFF | TGTGCCAGCAGTCGGACAGGGTGGACTGAAGCTTTCTTT
TRBJ2-1 | - | - | TRBV13 | CASSLEGAQPYNEQFF | TGTGCCAGCAGCTTGGAAGGGGCCCAACCCTACAATGAGCAGTTCTTC
TRBJ1-2 | - | - | TRBV5-6 | CASSLPGRGNYGYTF | TGTGCCAGCAGCTTGCCGGGCAGGGGAAACTATGGCTACACCTTC
TRBJ2-2 | TRBD1 | many | TRBV5-4 | CASSVDRYNTGELFF | TGTGCCAGCAGCGTGGACAGGTATAACACCGGGGAGCTGTTTTTT